These 32 T cell receptor beta chains came from one sample sequenced in a study of early T cells in non-severe SARS-CoV-2 infection. Each CDR3 protein is one row after TCRdb ran MiXCR on the 5' RACE reads. The sample shows more than 50,000 distinct CDR3 sequences, under 15% of them seen only once. The material was whole blood, obtained at baseline. These receptor sequences come from an adult who was a healthcare worker with PCR-confirmed SARS-CoV-2 infection or an uninfected control (not recorded which).

This chain uses TRBV12-3 or TRBV12-4 with TRBJ2-4; TRBD1 is a possible D gene (5 bases). The CDR3 is 14 amino acids. Trimming removed 2 bases from V and 3 bases from J, with 8 bases in between. CDR3 sequence reads: CASSLQQDKNIQYF. CDR3 in DNA: TGTGCCAGCAGTTTACAACAGGACAAAAACATTCAGTACTTC.

The CDR3 here is CASSEGGRKTQYF. In DNA form, the CDR3 reads TGTGCCAGCAGTGAAGGTGGGCGAAAGACCCAGTACTTC. This chain joins TRBV2 and TRBJ2-5; D not resolved. Trimming took off 1 base at V and 6 bases at J, with 9 bases between the two ends. CDR1 is SNHLY and CDR2 is FYNNEI in the germline V gene. CDR3 size: 13 residues.

In its sample, this clonotype was seen a few times. The CDR3 region is CASSPRLAGDRTQYF. The CDR3 DNA reads TGTGCCAGCAGCCCCCGGCTAGCGGGAGATCGTACGCAGTATTTT. This rearrangement joins TRBV11-2 to TRBJ2-3; 10 bases fit TRBD2. Germline CDR1 reads SGHAT; CDR2 reads FQNNGV. The V segment lost 5 bases and the J segment 8 bases; nucleotides outside the gene matches: 10. The CDR3 has 15 residues.

This chain links TRBV7-8 with TRBJ1-5, with D uncertain. The CDR3 totals 13 residues. V lost 2 bases, J lost 2 bases, and 4 bases lay in between. Germline-derived CDR1 and CDR2 are SGHVS and FQNEAQ. DNA of the CDR3: TGTGCCAGCAGCTTACAAGGCAATCAGCCCCAGCATTTT. It codes for CASSLQGNQPQHF.

Ten or more counts support this clonotype. The chain carries TRBV15 and TRBJ1-6; no reliable D call. The CDR3 loop spans 13 amino acids. Germline V gene sequence: CDR1 LNHNV, CDR2 YYDKDF (reference sequence). Trimming removed 1 base from V and 10 bases from J, with 8 bases in between. CDR3 residues: CATSRVGNSPLHF. The CDR3 DNA reads as TGTGCCACCAGCAGAGTCGGCAACTCACCCCTCCACTTT.

The chain recombines TRBV12-3 or TRBV12-4 with TRBJ1-5; 9 bases agree with TRBD1. The V gene end was trimmed by 3 bases and the J gene end by 12 bases; junction bases not matched to a gene: 9. CDR3 length: 14 amino acids. CDR3 DNA: TGTGCCAGCAGTTTTGGCGGAGGGACAGGGTTCCAGCATTTT. It encodes CASSFGGGTGFQHF.

This clonotype was picked up a small number of times. The chain links TRBV29-1 to TRBJ2-7, with TRBD1 matching over 9 bases. Germline assignment: CDR1 SQVTM and CDR2 ANQGSEA. The CDR3 is made up of 14 amino acids. The junction had 6 bases not matched to a gene; V was cut back by 5 bases and J by 1 base. CDR3 sequence (DNA): TGCAGCGTTTCCCGGGACAGGGCTTCCTACGAGCAGTACTTC. Its translation is CSVSRDRASYEQYF.

This clonotype was recorded a few times. The V gene is TRBV12-3 or TRBV12-4, the J gene TRBJ2-7; TRBD2 matches 10 bases. The CDR3 sequence is 20 residues long. Losses at the gene ends were 1 base for V and 3 bases for J; bases not matched to a gene: 18. The CDR3 here is CASSLDARFGLAGANYEQYF. CDR3 bases: TGTGCCAGCAGTTTAGACGCGCGATTCGGGCTAGCGGGGGCGAACTACGAGCAGTACTTC.

In this sample, this clonotype turned up many times. This chain connects TRBV18 to TRBJ1-1; TRBD1 agrees at 10 bases. CDR3 size: 17 residues. Losses at the gene ends were 2 bases for V and 3 bases for J; bases not matched to a gene: 9. Germline lookup yields CDR1 KGHSH and CDR2 LQKENI. The CDR3 nucleotides are TGTGCCAGCTCACCAACCGGACAGGGGGTTATGGACACTGAAGCTTTCTTT. It yields the protein CASSPTGQGVMDTEAFF.

This clonotype showed up just a few times. The chain couples TRBV7-9 to TRBJ2-3; D is possibly TRBD1 (5 bases). The germline V gene has CDR1 SEHNR and CDR2 FQNEAQ (reference sequence). CDR3 size: 15 residues. Trimming pared 5 bases from V and 3 bases from J, leaving 15 bases between. CDR3 loop: CASSPVAGPTDTQYF. Written as DNA, the CDR3 is TGTGCCAGCAGCCCCGTGGCAGGGCCAACAGATACGCAGTATTTT.

The chain employs TRBV7-9 and TRBJ1-4; TRBD1 might be the D (6 bases). Germline CDR1 and CDR2: SEHNR and FQNEAQ (reference sequence). Trimming pared 5 bases from V and 11 bases from J, leaving 21 bases between. This CDR3 comprises 15 residues. This CDR3 reads CASSVPRGPPEKLFF. Written as DNA, the CDR3 is TGTGCCAGCAGCGTCCCCAGGGGCCCTCCGGAGAAACTGTTTTTT.

The genes are TRBV12-3 or TRBV12-4 and TRBJ2-1; D not certain. The germline V and J ends were trimmed by 4 bases and 7 bases, with 11 bases remaining between them. This CDR3 contains 13 residues. Here the CDR3 DNA reads TGTGCCAGCAGTTCAGTCGTGAGTAATGAGCAGTTCTTC. As protein: CASSSVVSNEQFF.

J is TRBJ2-7 and V is TRBV18; TRBD1 aligns across 10 bases. The V gene's germline CDR1 is KGHSH and CDR2 LQKENI. Unmatched junction bases numbered 3, after V lost 0 bases and J lost 4 bases. CDR3 length: 15 residues. The CDR3 nucleotides read TGTGCCAGCTCACCACCACGGACAGGGGGGTACGAGCAGTACTTC. This translates into CASSPPRTGGYEQYF.

At least ten counts were recorded for this clonotype. The chain recombines TRBV29-1 with TRBJ2-5; tentatively, D is TRBD1 or TRBD2 (5 bases each). V was cut by 6 bases and J by 0 bases, with 17 bases left in between. The germline CDR1 and CDR2 sequences are SQVTM and ANQGSEA. The CDR3 is 15 residues long. The CDR3 spells CSVGEQDSYQETQYF. CDR3 DNA: TGCAGCGTGGGGGAACAGGATTCGTACCAAGAGACCCAGTACTTC.

The chain uses TRBV20-1 and TRBJ2-5, with D possibly TRBD2 on 5 matching bases. V shed 6 bases and J shed 5 bases, with 16 bases lying between them. CDR3 size: 13 residues. Germline assignment: CDR1 DFQATT and CDR2 SNEGSKA (reference sequence). CDR3 region: CSAISRGTETQYF. In nucleotides, the CDR3 is TGCAGTGCGATCAGCCGGGGTACGGAGACCCAGTACTTC.

The rearrangement uses TRBV5-5 and TRBJ2-7; D could derive from TRBD1 or TRBD2 (5 bases each). Germline V CDR1 and CDR2: SGHKS, YYEKEE (reference sequence). Trimming removed 4 bases at V and 2 bases at J, with 13 bases between. This CDR3 spans 14 amino acids. The CDR3 DNA sequence: TGTGCCAGCAGCCCCCGGGGCGAGACCTACGAGCAGTACTTC. The encoded protein is CASSPRGETYEQYF.

This clonotype came up a few times. The CDR3 reads CASGGRTDTQYF. DNA of the CDR3: TGTGCCAGCGGGGGACGCACAGATACGCAGTATTTT. The rearrangement uses TRBV2 and TRBJ2-3; D is possibly TRBD1 or TRBD2 (5 bases each). Between the trimmed V and J ends, which lost 8 bases and 1 base, there was a span of 7 bases. The CDR3 loop spans 12 amino acids. From germline, CDR1 is SNHLY and CDR2 FYNNEI.

This clonotype showed up many times. The genes are TRBV29-1 and TRBJ1-2; D ambiguous. This CDR3 has 13 residues. V was pared by 4 bases and J by 0 bases, with 9 bases between. Looked up from germline, CDR1 is SQVTM and CDR2 is ANQGSEA. CDR3 sequence (DNA): TGCAGCGTTGTTCCCCTTCCTAACTATGGCTACACCTTC. Protein sequence: CSVVPLPNYGYTF.

This clonotype was seen many times. CDR3 nucleotides: TGTGCCAGCAGCTTGGGAACGGGACTATCCTACAATGAGCAGTTCTTC. It is translated as CASSLGTGLSYNEQFF. The gene calls are TRBV5-6 and TRBJ2-1; TRBD2 matches at 7 bases. CDR1 is SGHDT, CDR2 YYEEEE, per germline. With V trimmed by 0 bases and J by 1 base, 4 bases remained unmatched. The CDR3 covers 16 residues.

This chain uses TRBV10-2 with TRBJ2-6, with D maybe TRBD2 (7 bases). V lost 6 bases to trimming and J lost 2 bases, with 17 bases between them. The germline CDR1 and CDR2 sequences are WSHSY and SAAADI. The CDR3 has 17 amino acids. This CDR3 reads CASRMGGALAGANVLTF. DNA for the CDR3: TGCGCCAGCAGAATGGGGGGGGCCCTTGCTGGGGCCAACGTCCTGACTTTC.

The rearrangement links TRBV5-1 to TRBJ1-1; unclear D gene. The CDR3 runs to 14 residues. The V and J ends lost 2 bases and 1 base respectively, with 9 bases between them. Germline-derived CDR1 and CDR2 are SGHRS and YFSETQ. CDR3 DNA: TGCGCCAGCAGCTTCGACATCTCGAACACTGAAGCTTTCTTT. Translated, it gives CASSFDISNTEAFF. Full variable domain (rest looked up from reference TRBV5-1 and TRBJ1-1): KAGVTQTPRYLIKTRGQQVTLSCSPISGHRSVSWYQQTPGQGLQFLFEYFSETQRNKGNFPGRFSGRQFSNSRSEMNVSTLELGDSALYLCASSFDISNTEAFFGQGTRLTVV.

CDR3 nucleotides: TGTGCCAGCAGCTCGGAGGGGGCGATTAGGAACACTGAAGCTTTCTTT. Translated, it gives CASSSEGAIRNTEAFF. The rearrangement joins TRBV7-2 to TRBJ1-1; 7 nucleotides agree with TRBD1. Germline-derived CDR1 and CDR2 are SGHTA and FQGNSA. V was clipped by 4 bases and J by 1 base; unmatched bases: 9. The CDR3 is 16 amino acids. The full variable domain, rest sourced from reference TRBV7-2 and TRBJ1-1, is GAGVSQSPSNKVTEKGKDVELRCDPISGHTALYWYRQSLGQGLEFLIYFQGNSAPDKSGLPSDRFSAERTGGSVSTLTIQRTQQEDSAVYLCASSSEGAIRNTEAFFGQGTRLTVV.

The chain joins TRBV12-3 or TRBV12-4 to TRBJ1-2; D uncertain. Trimming took off 1 base at V and 2 bases at J, with 11 bases between the two ends. The CDR3 is 15 residues long. This chain's CDR3 is CASSLGVGGNYGYTF. The CDR3 DNA reads as TGTGCCAGCAGTTTAGGGGTTGGCGGGAACTATGGCTACACCTTC.

This clonotype occurred many times. The V gene is TRBV15, the J gene TRBJ1-1; D call uncertain. This CDR3 region has 12 residues. Trimming shortened V by 6 bases and J by 2 bases, and 7 bases separated the two germline ends. In germline, CDR1 is LNHNV, CDR2 YYDKDF (reference sequence). DNA of the CDR3: TGTGCCACCAGACACCTTAACACTGAAGCTTTCTTT. Translation: CATRHLNTEAFF. The complete variable domain, with remaining parts taken from reference TRBV15 and TRBJ1-1, reads DAMVIQNPRYQVTQFGKPVTLSCSQTLNHNVMYWYQQKSSQAPKLLFHYYDKDFNNEADTPDNFQSRRPNTSFCFLDIRSPGLGDTAMYLCATRHLNTEAFFGQGTRLTVV.

This clonotype has at least ten counts. V usage is TRBV28 and J usage is TRBJ1-2; tentative D call: TRBD1 (5 bases). Germline V lookup: CDR1 MDHEN, CDR2 SYDVKM. V lost 1 base, J lost 6 bases, and 15 bases lay in between. The CDR3 is 15 residues long. In DNA form, the CDR3 reads TGTGCCAGCAGTTTATCCCGGCAGGGTAGTGATGGCTACACCTTC. Protein: CASSLSRQGSDGYTF.

V usage is TRBV18 and J usage is TRBJ2-3; D is unresolved. The germline CDR1 and CDR2 sequences are KGHSH and LQKENI. This CDR3 comprises 13 residues. Trimming took off 6 bases at V and 2 bases at J, with 9 bases between the two ends. The CDR3 nucleotides read TGTGCCAGCTCCCCCTCACACACAGATACGCAGTATTTT. This gives the protein CASSPSHTDTQYF.

The chain couples TRBV5-1 to TRBJ2-5; a weak D match, TRBD2 (5 bases). V was trimmed by 0 bases and J by 3 bases, leaving 6 bases between them. Germline CDR1 and CDR2: SGHRS and YFSETQ. This CDR3 is 13 amino acids long. The CDR3 DNA follows: TGCGCCAGCAGCTTGGAAGCGGAAGAGACCCAGTACTTC. The encoded protein is CASSLEAEETQYF. The full variable domain, its missing parts supplied by reference TRBV5-1 and TRBJ2-5, is KAGVTQTPRYLIKTRGQQVTLSCSPISGHRSVSWYQQTPGQGLQFLFEYFSETQRNKGNFPGRFSGRQFSNSRSEMNVSTLELGDSALYLCASSLEAEETQYFGPGTRLLVL.

The genes are TRBV4-1 and TRBJ1-4; no definite D call. V was trimmed by 1 base and J by 8 bases, leaving 8 bases between them. The CDR3 loop spans 13 amino acids. Per germline, CDR1 MGHRA and CDR2 YSYEKL. The CDR3: CASSQGVWEKLFF. CDR3 sequence (DNA): TGCGCCAGCAGCCAAGGGGTGTGGGAAAAACTGTTTTTT.

This clonotype occurred once. A much larger clone sits a single nucleotide away, making a read error possible. The V call is TRBV7-8, the J call TRBJ2-6, with D hard to call. There are 15 residues in the CDR3. Germline CDR1 is SGHVS and CDR2 is FQNEAQ. DNA of the CDR3: TGTGTCAGCAGCCTTGGGTACTCTGGGGCCAACGTCCTGACTTTC. Amino acid sequence: CVSSLGYSGANVLTF.

The chain joins TRBV20-1 to TRBJ1-4, with D perhaps TRBD1 (6 bases). Germline CDR1 and CDR2: DFQATT and SNEGSKA (reference sequence). This CDR3 region has 12 residues. The V gene lost 2 bases and the J gene lost 7 bases, with 8 bases spanning the gap. The CDR3 sequence is CSARRGGEKLFF. The DNA of the CDR3 is TGCAGTGCTAGAAGGGGGGGTGAAAAACTGTTTTTT.

This clonotype occurred a few times. The chain carries TRBV12-3 or TRBV12-4 and TRBJ2-7; TRBD1 might be the D (5 bases). Trimming left V 2 bases short and J 2 bases short, with 7 bases between. The CDR3 sequence is 13 residues long. The CDR3 region is CASSLQGAYEQYF. As DNA, the CDR3 is TGTGCCAGCAGTTTACAGGGCGCCTACGAGCAGTACTTC.

The sample holds a few counts of this clonotype. The V gene is TRBV28, the J gene TRBJ2-6, with D perhaps matching TRBD2 (7 bases). Per the germline V gene, CDR1 is MDHEN and CDR2 is SYDVKM. This CDR3 comprises 15 residues. Trimming left V 6 bases short and J 2 bases short, with 11 bases between. In nucleotides, the CDR3 is TGTGCCAGCAGCCGGGGGGCAACTGGGGCCAACGTCCTGACTTTC. It specifies CASSRGATGANVLTF.